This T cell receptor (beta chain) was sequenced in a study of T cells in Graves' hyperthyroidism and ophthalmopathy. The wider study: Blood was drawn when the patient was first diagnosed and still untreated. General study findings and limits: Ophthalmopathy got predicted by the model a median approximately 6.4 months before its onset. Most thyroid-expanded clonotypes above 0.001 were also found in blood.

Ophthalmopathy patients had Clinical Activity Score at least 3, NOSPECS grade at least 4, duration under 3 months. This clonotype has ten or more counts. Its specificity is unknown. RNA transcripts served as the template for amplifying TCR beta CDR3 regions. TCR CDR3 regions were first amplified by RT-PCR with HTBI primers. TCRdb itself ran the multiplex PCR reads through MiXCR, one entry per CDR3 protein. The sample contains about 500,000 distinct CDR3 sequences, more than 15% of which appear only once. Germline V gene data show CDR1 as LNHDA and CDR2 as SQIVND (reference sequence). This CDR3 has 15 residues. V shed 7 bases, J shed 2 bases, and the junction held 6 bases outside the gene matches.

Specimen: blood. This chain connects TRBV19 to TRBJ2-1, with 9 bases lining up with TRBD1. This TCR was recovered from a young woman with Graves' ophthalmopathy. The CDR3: CASTPGTGPYNEQFF. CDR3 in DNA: TGTGCCAGTACCCCGGGGACAGGGCCCTACAATGAGCAGTTCTTC.